The entry below gives a single TCR beta chain sequence along with its context. Its target is unknown. The data belong to a study of human T cells and chemical hapten exposure. Study-wide background: Minor pooled library volume differences mainly drove per-sample TCR yield variation.

Separate cDNA molecules received unique molecular identifiers, which the library attached to them. Original processing notes: TCR counts had a median of about 92,000 per sample and spanned roughly 23,224 to 690,600. Using its own MiXCR run on the 5' RACE reads, TCRdb lists one record per CDR3 protein. TCRdb, not the authors, supplied the V and J calls. The sample records around 140,000 distinct CDR3 sequences, about 4% being singletons. Regarding the study as a whole: No shift was seen in TCRs above 1 in 1000 frequency with DPC sensitization.

The authors extracted total RNA from unfractionated whole blood. CDR3 length: 15 amino acids. V lost 4 bases and J 2 bases, leaving 9 bases between the germline ends. Looked up from germline, CDR1 is SGHDN and CDR2 is FVKESK. The sequence derives from a female donor in good health. V is TRBV14 and J is TRBJ2-6; D tentatively reads TRBD1 or TRBD2 (5 bases each). The CDR3 bases are TGTGCCAGCAGCCCTCGGGACGCTGGGGCCAACGTCCTGACTTTC. Translated: CASSPRDAGANVLTF.